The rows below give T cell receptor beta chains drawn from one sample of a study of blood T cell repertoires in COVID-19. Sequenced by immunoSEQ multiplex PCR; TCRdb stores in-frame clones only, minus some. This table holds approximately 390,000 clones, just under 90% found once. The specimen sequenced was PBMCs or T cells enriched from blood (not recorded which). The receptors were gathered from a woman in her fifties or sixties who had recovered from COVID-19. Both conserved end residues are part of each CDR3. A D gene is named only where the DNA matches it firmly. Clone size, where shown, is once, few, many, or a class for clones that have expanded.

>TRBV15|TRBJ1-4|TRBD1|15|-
TGTGCCACCAGCAGCCCTGGGACAGGGCAAGAAAAACTGTTTTTT
CATSSPGTGQEKLFF
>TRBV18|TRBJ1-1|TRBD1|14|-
TGTGCCAGCTCACCTTACGGACAGGAGGACGACGCTTTCTTT
CASSPYGQEDDAFF
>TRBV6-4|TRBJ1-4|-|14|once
TGTGCCAGCGGAAGGCTCGGGTCCGGGGAAAAACTGTTTTTT
CASGRLGSGEKLFF
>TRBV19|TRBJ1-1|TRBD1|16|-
TGTGCCAGTAGTAGATCGGGACAGGGCCTCCTCACTGAAGCTTTCTTT
CASSRSGQGLLTEAFF
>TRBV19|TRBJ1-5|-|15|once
TGTGCCAGTAGTATAGGAGGGATCCCCAATCAGCCCCAGCATTTT
CASSIGGIPNQPQHF
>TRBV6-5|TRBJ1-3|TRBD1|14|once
TGTGCCAGCAGTTCAGGGGGCTTTGGAAACACCATATATTTT
CASSSGGFGNTIYF
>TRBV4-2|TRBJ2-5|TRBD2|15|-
TGTGCCAGCAGCCCAACGGGACTAGAACAAGAGACCCAGTACTTC
CASSPTGLEQETQYF
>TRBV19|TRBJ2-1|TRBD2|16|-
TGTGCCAGTAGTATTTGGGCGGGGGGCTCCTACAATGAGCAGTTCTTC
CASSIWAGGSYNEQFF
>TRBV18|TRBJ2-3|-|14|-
TGTGCCAGCTCACTGATGGGACAAGTAGATACGCAGTATTTT
CASSLMGQVDTQYF
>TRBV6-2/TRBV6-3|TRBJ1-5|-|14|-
TGTGCCAGCAGTTACGACAGATTCAATCAGCCCCAGCATTTT
CASSYDRFNQPQHF
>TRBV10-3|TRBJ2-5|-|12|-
TGTGCCACGTGGGGCCAGGGTGAGACCCAGTACTTC
CATWGQGETQYF
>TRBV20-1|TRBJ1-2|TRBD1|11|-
TGCAGTGCTCAGGACAGGGATGGCTACACCTTC
CSAQDRDGYTF
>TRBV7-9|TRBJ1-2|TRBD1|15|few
TGTGCCAGCAGCTTTCCCCTTAGACAGGGAAATGGCTACACCTTC
CASSFPLRQGNGYTF
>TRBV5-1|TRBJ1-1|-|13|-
TGCGCCAGCAGCCTGACCGGGGGGAATCAAGCTTTCTTT
CASSLTGGNQAFF
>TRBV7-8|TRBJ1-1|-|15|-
TGTGCCAGCAGCTTATCGGGGGTCGTGAACACTGAAGCTTTCTTT
CASSLSGVVNTEAFF
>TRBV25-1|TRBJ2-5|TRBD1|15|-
TGTGCCAGCAGTGAGGGGGACAGGGGAGTAGAGACCCAGTACTTC
CASSEGDRGVETQYF
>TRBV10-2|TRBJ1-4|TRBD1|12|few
TGCGCCATCCGGGACAGCGGTGAAAAACTGTTTTTT
CAIRDSGEKLFF
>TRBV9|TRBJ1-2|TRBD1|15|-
TGTGCCAGCAGCGTAGGCCCGGGGACAGAGTATGGCTACACCTTC
CASSVGPGTEYGYTF
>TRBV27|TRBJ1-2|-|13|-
TGTGCCAGCAGAAAAAACAGGGTTATTGGCTACACCTTC
CASRKNRVIGYTF
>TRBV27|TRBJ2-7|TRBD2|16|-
TGTGCCAGCAGTTTAGAATTGCGGGGGGGTGCCTACGAGCAGTACTTC
CASSLELRGGAYEQYF
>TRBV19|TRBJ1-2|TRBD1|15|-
TGTGCCAGTAGTCCTGGGACAGACGGTTTCTATGGCTACACCTTC
CASSPGTDGFYGYTF
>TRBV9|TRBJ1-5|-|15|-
TGTGCCAGCAGCCCAGGAGGAAATAGCAATCAGCCCCAGCATTTT
CASSPGGNSNQPQHF
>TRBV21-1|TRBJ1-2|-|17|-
TGTGCCAGCAAATCTCCCGGGACAGGGATTGACGGCTATGGCTACACCTTC
CASKSPGTGIDGYGYTF
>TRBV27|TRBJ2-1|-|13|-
TGTGCCAGCAGTTTCCGACACGACAATGAGCAGTTCTTC
CASSFRHDNEQFF
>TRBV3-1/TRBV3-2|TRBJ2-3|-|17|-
TGTGCCAGCAGCCGTCTCGCCCCGGGACAAGGCACAGATACGCAGTATTTT
CASSRLAPGQGTDTQYF
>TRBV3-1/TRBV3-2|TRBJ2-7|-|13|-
TGTGCCAGCAGCCATCCGGGTGCGGGGGAGCAGTACTTC
CASSHPGAGEQYF
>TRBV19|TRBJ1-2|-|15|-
TGTGCCAGTAGTGGGGCGGCAGCCTTAAACTATGGCTACACCTTC
CASSGAAALNYGYTF
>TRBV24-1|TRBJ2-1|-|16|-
TGTGCCACCAGCGCACCTCACGCCACAGGTTACAATGAGCAGTTCTTC
CATSAPHATGYNEQFF
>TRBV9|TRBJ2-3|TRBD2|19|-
TGTGCCAGCAGCGTAGGGGGTAGCGGGGGCCCCCGGCGGGCGGATACGCAGTATTTT
CASSVGGSGGPRRADTQYF
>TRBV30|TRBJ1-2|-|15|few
TGTGCCTGGAGTGTACTGCGGGGGGGGCCTTATGGCTACACCTTC
CAWSVLRGGPYGYTF
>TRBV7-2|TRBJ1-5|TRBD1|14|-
TGTGCCAGCAGCTTATGGACAGGGGATCAGCTCCAGCATTTT
CASSLWTGDQLQHF
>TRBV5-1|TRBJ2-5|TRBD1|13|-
TGCGCCAGCAGCCCCGGACAGGGAGAGACCCAGTACTTC
CASSPGQGETQYF
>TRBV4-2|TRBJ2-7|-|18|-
TGTGCCAGCAGCCAAGAGGGCCCAACAGGGTCGAAAGCCTACGAGCAGTACTTC
CASSQEGPTGSKAYEQYF
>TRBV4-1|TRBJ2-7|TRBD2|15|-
TGCGCCAGCAGCCAATCGACTAGCCTTTCCTACGAGCAGTACTTC
CASSQSTSLSYEQYF
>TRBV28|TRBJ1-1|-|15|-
TGTGCCAGCAGTCCGGGGACGCGGGGAGGGACTGAAGCTTTCTTT
CASSPGTRGGTEAFF
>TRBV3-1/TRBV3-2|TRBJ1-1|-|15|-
TGTGCCAGCAGCCAAGTTCCAGTTGGGAACACTGAAGCTTTCTTT
CASSQVPVGNTEAFF
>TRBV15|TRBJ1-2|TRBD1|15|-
TGTGCCACCAGCAGGGATAGACAGGGGGCGCGAGGCTACACCTTC
CATSRDRQGARGYTF
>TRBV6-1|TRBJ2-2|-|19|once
TGTGCCAGCAGTGAACGTATAAAAAGCGGGCTGTCGAACACCGGGGAGCTGTTTTTT
CASSERIKSGLSNTGELFF
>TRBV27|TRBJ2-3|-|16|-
TGTGCCAGCAGCTACGGGCGGGGGCCTAGCACAGATACGCAGTATTTT
CASSYGRGPSTDTQYF
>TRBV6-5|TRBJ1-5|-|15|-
TGTGCCAGCAATCCCGGACTACCTAGCAATCAGCCCCAGCATTTT
CASNPGLPSNQPQHF
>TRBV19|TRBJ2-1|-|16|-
TGTGCCAGTAGTATTCGGTACGGGGTGGGAGTCAATGAGCAGTTCTTC
CASSIRYGVGVNEQFF
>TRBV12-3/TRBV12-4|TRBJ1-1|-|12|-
TGTGCCAGCAGTTTAGTCAGTACTGAAGCTTTCTTT
CASSLVSTEAFF
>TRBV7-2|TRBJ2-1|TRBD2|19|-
TGTGCCAGCAGCGCGCCGACTAGCGGTCGAGTTCAAAACTACAATGAGCAGTTCTTC
CASSAPTSGRVQNYNEQFF
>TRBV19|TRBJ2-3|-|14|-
TGTGCCAGTAGTCTCCGGACTGGGGCAGATACGCAGTATTTT
CASSLRTGADTQYF
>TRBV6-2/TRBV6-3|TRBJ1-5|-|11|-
TGTGCCAGCAGCATCGGTGGGCCCCAGCATTTT
CASSIGGPQHF
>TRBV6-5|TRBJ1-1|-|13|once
TGTGCCAGCAGAATCAGACAGGATACTGAAGCTTTCTTT
CASRIRQDTEAFF
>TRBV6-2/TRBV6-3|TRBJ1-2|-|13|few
TGTGCCAGCAGTTCGGAGGATAACTATGGCTACACCTTC
CASSSEDNYGYTF